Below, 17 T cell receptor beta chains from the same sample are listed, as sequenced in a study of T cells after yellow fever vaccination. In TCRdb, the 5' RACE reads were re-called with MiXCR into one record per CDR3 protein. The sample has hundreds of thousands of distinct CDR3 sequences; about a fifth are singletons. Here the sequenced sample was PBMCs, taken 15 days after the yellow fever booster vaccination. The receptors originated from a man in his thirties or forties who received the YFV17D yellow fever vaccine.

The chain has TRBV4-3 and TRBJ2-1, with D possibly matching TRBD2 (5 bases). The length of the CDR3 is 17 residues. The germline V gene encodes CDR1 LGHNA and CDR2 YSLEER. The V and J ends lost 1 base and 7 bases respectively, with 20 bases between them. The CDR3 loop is CASSQVHRGAGRNEQFF. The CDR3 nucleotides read TGCGCCAGCAGCCAAGTTCATCGGGGAGCCGGACGGAATGAGCAGTTCTTC.

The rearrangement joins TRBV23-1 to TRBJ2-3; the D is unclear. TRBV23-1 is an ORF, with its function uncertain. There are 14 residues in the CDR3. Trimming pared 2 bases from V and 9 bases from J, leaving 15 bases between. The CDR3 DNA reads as TGCGCCAGCAGTCAACTTGACTGCGGATTAACGCAGTATTTT. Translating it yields CASSQLDCGLTQYF.

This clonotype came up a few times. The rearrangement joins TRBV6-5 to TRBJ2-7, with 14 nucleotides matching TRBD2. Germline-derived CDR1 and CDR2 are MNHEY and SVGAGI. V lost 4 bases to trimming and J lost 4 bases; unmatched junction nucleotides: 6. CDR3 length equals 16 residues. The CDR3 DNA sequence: TGTGCCAGCAGTTCCCCGGGGACTAGCGGGAGTTACGAGCAGTACTTC. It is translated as CASSSPGTSGSYEQYF.

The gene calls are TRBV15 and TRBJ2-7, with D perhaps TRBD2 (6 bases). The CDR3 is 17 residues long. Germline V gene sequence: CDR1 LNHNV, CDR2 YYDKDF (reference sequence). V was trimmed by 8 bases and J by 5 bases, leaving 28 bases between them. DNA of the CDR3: TGTGCCACCTCTAAGGCAGGTAGCGGACTGAACATTAACGAGCAGTACTTC. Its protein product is CATSKAGSGLNINEQYF.

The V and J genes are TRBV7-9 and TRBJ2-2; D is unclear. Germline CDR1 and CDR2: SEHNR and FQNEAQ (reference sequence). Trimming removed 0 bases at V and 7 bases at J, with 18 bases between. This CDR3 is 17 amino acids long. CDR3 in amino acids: CASSLAAFRLLGGELFF. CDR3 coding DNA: TGTGCCAGCAGCTTAGCGGCGTTTCGTTTATTGGGCGGGGAGCTGTTTTTT.

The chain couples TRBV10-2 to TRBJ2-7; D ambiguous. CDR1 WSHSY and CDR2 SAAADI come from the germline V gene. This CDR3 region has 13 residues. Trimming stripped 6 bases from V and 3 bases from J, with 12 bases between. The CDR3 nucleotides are TGCGCCAGCAGGTCGGGTAGAGGCTACGAGCAGTACTTC. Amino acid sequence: CASRSGRGYEQYF.

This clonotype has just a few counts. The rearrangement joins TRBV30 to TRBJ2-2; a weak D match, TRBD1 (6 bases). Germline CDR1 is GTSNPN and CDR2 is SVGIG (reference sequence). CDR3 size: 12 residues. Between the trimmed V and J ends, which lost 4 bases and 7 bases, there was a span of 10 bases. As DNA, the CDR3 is TGTGCCTGGAACAGGGTTGGCGGGGAGCTGTTTTTT. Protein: CAWNRVGGELFF.

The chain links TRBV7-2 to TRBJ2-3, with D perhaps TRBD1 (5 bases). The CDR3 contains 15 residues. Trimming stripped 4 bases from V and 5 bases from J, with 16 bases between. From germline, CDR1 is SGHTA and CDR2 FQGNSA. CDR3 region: CASSYGSGNVDTQYF. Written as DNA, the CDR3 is TGTGCCAGCAGCTACGGGTCAGGGAACGTAGATACGCAGTATTTT.

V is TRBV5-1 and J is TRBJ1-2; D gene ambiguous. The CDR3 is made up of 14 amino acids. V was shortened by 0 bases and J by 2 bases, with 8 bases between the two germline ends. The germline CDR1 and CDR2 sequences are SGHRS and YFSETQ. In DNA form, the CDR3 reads TGCGCCAGCAGCTTGGCCTCGGTAAACTATGGCTACACCTTC. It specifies CASSLASVNYGYTF.

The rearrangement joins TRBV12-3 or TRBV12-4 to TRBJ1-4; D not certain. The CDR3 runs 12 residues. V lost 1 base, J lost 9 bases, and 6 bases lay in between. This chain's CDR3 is CASSLGRQKLFF. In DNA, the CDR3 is TGTGCCAGCAGTTTAGGACGCCAAAAACTGTTTTTT.

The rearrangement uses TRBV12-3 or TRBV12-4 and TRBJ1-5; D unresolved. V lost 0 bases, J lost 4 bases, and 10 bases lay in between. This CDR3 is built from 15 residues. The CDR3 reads CASSLATISNQPQHF. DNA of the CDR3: TGTGCCAGCAGTTTAGCGACCATTTCGAATCAGCCCCAGCATTTT.

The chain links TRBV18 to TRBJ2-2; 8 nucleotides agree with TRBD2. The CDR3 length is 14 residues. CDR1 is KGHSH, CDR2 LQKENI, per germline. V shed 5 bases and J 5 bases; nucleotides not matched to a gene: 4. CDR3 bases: TGTGCCAGCTCAACAACTAGCGGAACCGGGGAGCTGTTTTTT. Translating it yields CASSTTSGTGELFF.

CDR3 residues: CASRTGGLNTQYF. CDR3 sequence (DNA): TGTGCCAGCAGGACAGGGGGCTTGAATACGCAGTATTTT. V is TRBV2 and J is TRBJ2-3; 10 positions agree with TRBD1. V lost 6 bases and J lost 7; bases outside the gene matches: 4. This CDR3 is built from 13 residues. Germline-derived CDR1 and CDR2 are SNHLY and FYNNEI.

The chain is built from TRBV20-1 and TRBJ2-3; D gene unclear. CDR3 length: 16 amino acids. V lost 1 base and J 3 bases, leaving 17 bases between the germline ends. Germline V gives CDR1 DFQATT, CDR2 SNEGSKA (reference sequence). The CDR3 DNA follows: TGCAGTGCTAGAGGTCTTGGTGAGAGAGGAACAGATACGCAGTATTTT. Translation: CSARGLGERGTDTQYF.

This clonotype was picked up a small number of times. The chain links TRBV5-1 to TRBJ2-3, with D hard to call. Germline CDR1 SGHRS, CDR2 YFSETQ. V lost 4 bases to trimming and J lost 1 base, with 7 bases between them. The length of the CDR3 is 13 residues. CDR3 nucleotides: TGCGCCAGCAGCAGTTTGCGCACAGATACGCAGTATTTT. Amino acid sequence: CASSSLRTDTQYF.

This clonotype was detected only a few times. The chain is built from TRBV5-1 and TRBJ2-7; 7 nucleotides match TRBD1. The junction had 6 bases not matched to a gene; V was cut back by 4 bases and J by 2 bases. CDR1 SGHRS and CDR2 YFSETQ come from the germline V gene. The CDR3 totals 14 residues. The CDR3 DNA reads TGCGCCAGCAGCGAAGGGACAGCAACCTACGAGCAGTACTTC. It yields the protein CASSEGTATYEQYF.

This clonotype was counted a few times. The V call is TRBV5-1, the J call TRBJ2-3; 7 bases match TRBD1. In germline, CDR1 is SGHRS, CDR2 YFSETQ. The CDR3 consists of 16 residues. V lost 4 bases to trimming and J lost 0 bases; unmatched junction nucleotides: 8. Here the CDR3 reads CASSLQGRGSTDTQYF. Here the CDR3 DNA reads TGCGCCAGCAGCCTACAGGGGAGAGGGAGCACAGATACGCAGTATTTT. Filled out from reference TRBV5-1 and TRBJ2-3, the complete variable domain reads KAGVTQTPRYLIKTRGQQVTLSCSPISGHRSVSWYQQTPGQGLQFLFEYFSETQRNKGNFPGRFSGRQFSNSRSEMNVSTLELGDSALYLCASSLQGRGSTDTQYFGPGTRLTVL.